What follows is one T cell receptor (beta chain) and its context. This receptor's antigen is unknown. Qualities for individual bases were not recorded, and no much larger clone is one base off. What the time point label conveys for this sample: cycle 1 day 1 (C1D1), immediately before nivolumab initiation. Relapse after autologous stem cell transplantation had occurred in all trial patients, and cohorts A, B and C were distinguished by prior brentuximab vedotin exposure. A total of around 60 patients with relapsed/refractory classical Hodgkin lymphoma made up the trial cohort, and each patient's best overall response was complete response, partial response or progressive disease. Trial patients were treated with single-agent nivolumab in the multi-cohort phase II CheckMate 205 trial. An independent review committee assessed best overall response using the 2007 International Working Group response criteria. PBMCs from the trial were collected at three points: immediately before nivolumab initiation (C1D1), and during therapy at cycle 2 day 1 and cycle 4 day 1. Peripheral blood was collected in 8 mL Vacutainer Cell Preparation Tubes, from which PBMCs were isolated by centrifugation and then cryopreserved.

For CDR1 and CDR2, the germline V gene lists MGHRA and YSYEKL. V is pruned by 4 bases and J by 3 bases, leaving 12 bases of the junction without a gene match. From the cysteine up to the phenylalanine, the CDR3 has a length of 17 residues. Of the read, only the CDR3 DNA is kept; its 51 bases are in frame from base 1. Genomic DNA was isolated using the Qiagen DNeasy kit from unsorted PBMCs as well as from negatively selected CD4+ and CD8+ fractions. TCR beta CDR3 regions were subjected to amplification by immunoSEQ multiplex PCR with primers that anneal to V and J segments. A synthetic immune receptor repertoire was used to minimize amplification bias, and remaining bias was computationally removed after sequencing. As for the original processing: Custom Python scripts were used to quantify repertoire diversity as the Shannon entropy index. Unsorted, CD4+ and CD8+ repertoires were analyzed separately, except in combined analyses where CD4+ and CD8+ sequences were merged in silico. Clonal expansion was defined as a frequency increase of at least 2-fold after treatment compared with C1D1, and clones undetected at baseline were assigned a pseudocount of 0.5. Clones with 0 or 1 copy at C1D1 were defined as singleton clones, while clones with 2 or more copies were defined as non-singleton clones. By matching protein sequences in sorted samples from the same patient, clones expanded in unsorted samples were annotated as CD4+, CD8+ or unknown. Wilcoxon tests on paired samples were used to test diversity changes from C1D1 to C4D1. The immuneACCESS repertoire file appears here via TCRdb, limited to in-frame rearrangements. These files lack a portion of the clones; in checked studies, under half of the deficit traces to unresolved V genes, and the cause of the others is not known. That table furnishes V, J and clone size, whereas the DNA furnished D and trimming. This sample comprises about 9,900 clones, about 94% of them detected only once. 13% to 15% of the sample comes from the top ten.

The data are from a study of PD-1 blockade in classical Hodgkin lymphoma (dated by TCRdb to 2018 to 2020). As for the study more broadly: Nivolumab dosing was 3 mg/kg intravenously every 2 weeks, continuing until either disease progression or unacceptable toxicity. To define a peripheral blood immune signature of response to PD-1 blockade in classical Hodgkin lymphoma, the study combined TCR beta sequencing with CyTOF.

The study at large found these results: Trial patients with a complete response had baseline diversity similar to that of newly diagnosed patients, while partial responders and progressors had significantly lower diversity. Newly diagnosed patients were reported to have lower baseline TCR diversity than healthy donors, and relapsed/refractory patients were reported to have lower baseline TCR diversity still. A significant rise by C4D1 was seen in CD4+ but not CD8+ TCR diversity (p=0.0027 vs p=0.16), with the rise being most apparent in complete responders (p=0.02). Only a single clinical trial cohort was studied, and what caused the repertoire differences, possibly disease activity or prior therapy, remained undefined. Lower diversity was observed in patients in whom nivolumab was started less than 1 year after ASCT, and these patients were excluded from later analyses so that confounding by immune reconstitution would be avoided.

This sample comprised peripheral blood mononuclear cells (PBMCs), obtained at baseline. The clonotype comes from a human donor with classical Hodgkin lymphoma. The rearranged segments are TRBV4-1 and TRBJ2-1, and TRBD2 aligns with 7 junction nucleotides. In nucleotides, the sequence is TGCGCCAGCAGCCTCACCCCCTCAGCGGGACTCTACAATGAGCAGTTCTTC. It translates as CASSLTPSAGLYNEQFF.